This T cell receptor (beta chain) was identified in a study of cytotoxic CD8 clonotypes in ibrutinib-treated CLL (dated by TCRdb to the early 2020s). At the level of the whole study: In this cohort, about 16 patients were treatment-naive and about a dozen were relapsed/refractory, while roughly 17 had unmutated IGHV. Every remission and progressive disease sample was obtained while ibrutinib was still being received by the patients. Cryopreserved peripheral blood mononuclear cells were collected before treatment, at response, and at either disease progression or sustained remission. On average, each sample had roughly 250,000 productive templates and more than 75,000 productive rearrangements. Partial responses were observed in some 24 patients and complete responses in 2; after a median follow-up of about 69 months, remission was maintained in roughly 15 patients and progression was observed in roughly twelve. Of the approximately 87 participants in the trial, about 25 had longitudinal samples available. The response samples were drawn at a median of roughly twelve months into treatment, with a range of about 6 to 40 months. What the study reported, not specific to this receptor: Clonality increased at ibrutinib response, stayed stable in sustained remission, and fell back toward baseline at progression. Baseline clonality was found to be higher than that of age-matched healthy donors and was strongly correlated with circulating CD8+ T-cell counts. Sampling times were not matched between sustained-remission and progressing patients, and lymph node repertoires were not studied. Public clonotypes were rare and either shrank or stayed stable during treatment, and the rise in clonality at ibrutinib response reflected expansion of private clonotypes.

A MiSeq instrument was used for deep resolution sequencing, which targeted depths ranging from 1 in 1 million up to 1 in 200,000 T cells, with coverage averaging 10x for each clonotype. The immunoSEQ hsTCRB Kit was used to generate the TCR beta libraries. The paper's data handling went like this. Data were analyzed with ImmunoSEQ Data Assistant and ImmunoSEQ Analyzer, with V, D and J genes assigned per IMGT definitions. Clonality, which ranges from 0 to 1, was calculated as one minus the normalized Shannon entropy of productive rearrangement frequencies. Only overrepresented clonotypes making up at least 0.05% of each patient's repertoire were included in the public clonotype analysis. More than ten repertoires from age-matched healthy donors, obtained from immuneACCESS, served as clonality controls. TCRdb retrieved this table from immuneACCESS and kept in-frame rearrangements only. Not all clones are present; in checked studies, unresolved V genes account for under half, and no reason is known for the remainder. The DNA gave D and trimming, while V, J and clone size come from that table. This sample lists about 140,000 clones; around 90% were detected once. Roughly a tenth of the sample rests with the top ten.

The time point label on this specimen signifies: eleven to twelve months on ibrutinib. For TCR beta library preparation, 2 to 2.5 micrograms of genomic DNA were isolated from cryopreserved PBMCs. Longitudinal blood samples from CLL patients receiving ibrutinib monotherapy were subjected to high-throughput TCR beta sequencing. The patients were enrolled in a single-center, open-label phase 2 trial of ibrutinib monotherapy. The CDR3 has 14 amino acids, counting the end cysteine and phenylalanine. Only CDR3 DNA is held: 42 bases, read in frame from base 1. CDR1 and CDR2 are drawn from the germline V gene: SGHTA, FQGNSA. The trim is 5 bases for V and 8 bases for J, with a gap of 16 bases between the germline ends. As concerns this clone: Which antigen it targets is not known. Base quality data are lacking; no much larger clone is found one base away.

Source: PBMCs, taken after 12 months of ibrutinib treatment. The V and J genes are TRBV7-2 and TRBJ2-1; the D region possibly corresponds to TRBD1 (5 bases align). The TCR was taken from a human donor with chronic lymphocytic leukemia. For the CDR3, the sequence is CASSPGHQSDEQFF. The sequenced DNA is TGTGCCAGCAGCCCCGGACATCAGTCCGATGAGCAGTTCTTC.